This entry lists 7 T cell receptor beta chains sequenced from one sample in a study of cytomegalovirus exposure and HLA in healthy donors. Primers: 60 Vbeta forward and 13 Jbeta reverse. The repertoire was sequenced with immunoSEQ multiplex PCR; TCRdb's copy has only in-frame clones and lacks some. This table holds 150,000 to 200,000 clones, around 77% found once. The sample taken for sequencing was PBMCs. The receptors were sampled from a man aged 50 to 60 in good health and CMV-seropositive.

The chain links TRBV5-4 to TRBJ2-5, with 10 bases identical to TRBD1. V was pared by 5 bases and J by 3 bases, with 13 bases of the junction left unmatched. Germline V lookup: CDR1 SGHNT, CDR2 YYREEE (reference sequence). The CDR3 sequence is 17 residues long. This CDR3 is CASRSRTDRGGEETQYF. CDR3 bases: TGTGCCAGCAGGTCTCGCACGGACAGGGGGGGGGAAGAGACCCAGTACTTC.

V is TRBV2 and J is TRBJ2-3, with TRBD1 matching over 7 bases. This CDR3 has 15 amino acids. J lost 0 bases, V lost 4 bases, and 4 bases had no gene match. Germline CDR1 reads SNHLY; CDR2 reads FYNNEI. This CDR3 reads CASSGQGSSTDTQYF. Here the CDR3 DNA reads TGTGCCAGCAGTGGACAGGGCAGTAGCACAGATACGCAGTATTTT.

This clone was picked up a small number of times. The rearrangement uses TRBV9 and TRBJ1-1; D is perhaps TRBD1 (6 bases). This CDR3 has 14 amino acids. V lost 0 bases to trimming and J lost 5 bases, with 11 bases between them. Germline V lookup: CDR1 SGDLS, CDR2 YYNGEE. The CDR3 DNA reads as TGTGCCAGCAGCGTAGGGGGGAGGGGGACTGAAGCTTTCTTT. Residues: CASSVGGRGTEAFF. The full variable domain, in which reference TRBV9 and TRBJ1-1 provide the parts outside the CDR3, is DSGVTQTPKHLITATGQRVTLRCSPRSGDLSVYWYQQSLDQGLQFLIQYYNGEERAKGNILERFSAQQFPDLHSELNLSSLELGDSALYFCASSVGGRGTEAFFGQGTRLTVV.

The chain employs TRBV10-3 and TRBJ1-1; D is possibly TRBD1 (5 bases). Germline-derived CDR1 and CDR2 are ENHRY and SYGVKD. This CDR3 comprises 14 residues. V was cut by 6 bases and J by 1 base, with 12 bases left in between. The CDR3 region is CAISGQGQNTEAFF. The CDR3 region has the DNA TGTGCCATCAGCGGGCAGGGCCAGAACACTGAAGCTTTCTTT.

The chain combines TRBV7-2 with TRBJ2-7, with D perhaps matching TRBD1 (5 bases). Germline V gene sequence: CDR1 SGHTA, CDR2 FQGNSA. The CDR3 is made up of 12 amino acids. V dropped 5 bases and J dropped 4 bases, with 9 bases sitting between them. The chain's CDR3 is CASSQTEYEQYF. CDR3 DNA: TGTGCCAGCAGCCAGACAGAATACGAGCAGTACTTC.

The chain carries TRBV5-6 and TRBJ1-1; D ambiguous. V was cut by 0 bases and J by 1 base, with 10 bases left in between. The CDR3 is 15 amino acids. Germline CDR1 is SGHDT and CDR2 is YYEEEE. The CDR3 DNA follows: TGTGCCAGCAGCTTGGGTCCAGGAACGAACACTGAAGCTTTCTTT. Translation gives CASSLGPGTNTEAFF. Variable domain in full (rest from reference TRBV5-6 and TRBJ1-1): DAGVTQSPTHLIKTRGQQVTLRCSPKSGHDTVSWYQQALGQGPQFIFQYYEEEERQRGNFPDRFSGHQFPNYSSELNVNALLLGDSALYLCASSLGPGTNTEAFFGQGTRLTVV.

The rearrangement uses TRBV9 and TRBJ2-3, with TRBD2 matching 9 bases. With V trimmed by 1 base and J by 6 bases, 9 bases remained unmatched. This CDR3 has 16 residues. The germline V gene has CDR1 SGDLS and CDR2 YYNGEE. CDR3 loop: CASSVREGLAGDTQYF. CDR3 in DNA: TGTGCCAGCAGCGTAAGGGAGGGACTAGCCGGGGATACGCAGTATTTT. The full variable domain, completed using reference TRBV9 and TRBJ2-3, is DSGVTQTPKHLITATGQRVTLRCSPRSGDLSVYWYQQSLDQGLQFLIQYYNGEERAKGNILERFSAQQFPDLHSELNLSSLELGDSALYFCASSVREGLAGDTQYFGPGTRLTVL.